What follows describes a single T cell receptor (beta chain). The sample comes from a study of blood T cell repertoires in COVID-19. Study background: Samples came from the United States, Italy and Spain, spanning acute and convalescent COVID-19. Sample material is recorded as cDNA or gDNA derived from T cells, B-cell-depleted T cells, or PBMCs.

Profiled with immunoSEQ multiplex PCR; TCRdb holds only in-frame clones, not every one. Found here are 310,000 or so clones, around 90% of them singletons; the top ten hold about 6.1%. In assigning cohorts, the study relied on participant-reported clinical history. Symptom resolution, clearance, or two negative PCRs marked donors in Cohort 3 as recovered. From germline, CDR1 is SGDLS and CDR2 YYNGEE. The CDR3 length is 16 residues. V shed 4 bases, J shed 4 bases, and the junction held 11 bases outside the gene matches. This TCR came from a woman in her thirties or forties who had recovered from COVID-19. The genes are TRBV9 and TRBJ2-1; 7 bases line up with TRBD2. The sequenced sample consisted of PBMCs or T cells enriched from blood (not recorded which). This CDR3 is CASSPSAGAWYNEQFF. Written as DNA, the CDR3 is TGTGCCAGCAGCCCATCCGCGGGAGCCTGGTACAATGAGCAGTTCTTC.